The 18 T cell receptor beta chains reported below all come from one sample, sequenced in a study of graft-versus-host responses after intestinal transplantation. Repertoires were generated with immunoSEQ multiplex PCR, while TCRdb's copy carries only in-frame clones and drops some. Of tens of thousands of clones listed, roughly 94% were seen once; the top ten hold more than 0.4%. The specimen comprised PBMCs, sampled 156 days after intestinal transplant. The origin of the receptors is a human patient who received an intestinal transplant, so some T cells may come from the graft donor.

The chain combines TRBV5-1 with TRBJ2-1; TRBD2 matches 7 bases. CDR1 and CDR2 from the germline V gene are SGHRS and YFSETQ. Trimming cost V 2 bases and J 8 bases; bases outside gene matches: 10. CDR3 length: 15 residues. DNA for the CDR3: TGCGCCAGCAGCTTTCGCGGGAGAATTGTAGATGAGCAGTTCTTC. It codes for CASSFRGRIVDEQFF.

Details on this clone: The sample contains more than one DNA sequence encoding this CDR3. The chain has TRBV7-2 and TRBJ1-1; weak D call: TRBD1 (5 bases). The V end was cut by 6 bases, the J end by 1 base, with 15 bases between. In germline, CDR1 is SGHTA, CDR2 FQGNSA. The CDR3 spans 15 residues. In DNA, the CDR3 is TGTGCCAGCAGACGGGCCGGGACTCCGAACACTGAAGCTTTCTTT. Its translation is CASRRAGTPNTEAFF.

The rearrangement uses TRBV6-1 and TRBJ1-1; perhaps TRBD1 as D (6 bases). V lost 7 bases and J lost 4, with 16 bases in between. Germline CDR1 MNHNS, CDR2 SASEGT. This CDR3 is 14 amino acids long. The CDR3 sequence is CASTERGLGTEAFF. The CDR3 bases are TGTGCCAGCACAGAGAGGGGGTTGGGCACTGAAGCTTTCTTT.

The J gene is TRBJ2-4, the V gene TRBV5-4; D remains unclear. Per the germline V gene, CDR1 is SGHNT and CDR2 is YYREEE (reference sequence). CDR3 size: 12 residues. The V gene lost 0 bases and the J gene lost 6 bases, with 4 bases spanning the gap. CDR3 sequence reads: CASSLGGNIQYF. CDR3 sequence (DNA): TGTGCCAGCAGCTTGGGGGGAAACATTCAGTACTTC.

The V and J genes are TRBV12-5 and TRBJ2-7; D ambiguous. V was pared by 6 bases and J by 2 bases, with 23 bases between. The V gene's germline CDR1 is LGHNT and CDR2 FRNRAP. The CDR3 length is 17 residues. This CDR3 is CASGPYFSYRETYEQYF. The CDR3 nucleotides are TGTGCTAGTGGACCCTACTTCTCTTATAGGGAAACCTACGAGCAGTACTTC.

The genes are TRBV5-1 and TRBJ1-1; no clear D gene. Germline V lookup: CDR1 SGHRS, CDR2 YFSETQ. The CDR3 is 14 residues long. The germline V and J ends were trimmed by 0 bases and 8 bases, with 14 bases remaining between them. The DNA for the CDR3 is TGCGCCAGCAGCTTGGAGGGTAGCCCAATCGAAGCTTTCTTT. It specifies CASSLEGSPIEAFF.

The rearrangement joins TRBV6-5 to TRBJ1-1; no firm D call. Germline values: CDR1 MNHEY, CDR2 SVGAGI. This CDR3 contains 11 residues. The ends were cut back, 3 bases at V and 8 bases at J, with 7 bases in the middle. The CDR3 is CASSYGKEAFF. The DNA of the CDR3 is TGTGCCAGCAGTTATGGTAAAGAAGCTTTCTTT.

CDR3 bases: TGTGCCAGCAGTTTGGCTGGGGCCAACGTCCTGACTTTC. This sequence encodes CASSLAGANVLTF. V is TRBV27 and J is TRBJ2-6; D uncertain. There are 13 residues in the CDR3. V lost 3 bases to trimming and J lost 2 bases, with 2 bases between them. The germline CDR1 and CDR2 sequences are MNHEY and SMNVEV (reference sequence).

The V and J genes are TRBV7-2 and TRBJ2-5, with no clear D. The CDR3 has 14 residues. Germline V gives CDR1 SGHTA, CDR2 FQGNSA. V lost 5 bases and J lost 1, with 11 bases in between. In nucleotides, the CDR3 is TGTGCCAGCAGCAAAACCCCCCTCCAAGAGACCCAGTACTTC. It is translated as CASSKTPLQETQYF.

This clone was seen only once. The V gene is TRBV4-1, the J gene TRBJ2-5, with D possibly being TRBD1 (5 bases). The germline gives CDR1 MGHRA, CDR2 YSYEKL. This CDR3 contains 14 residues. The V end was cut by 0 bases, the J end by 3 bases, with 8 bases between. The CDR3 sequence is CASSQDRVEETQYF. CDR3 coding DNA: TGCGCCAGCAGCCAAGACAGGGTGGAAGAGACCCAGTACTTC.

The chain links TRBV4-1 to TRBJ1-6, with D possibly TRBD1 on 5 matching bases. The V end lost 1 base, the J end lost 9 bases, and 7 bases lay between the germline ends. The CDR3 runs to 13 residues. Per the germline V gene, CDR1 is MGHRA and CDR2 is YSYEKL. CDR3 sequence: CASSQGGSSPLHF. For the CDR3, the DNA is TGCGCCAGCAGCCAAGGGGGGAGTTCACCCCTCCACTTT.

CDR3 nucleotide sequence: TGTGCCAGCAACCCCCAGGGGTACACCGGGGAGCTGTTTTTT. Translation: CASNPQGYTGELFF. V is TRBV5-8 and J is TRBJ2-2; perhaps TRBD1 as D (6 bases). This CDR3 has 14 amino acids. The germline V and J ends were trimmed by 6 bases and 3 bases, with 12 bases remaining between them. Germline CDR1 SGHTS, CDR2 YDEGEE.

CDR3 in amino acids: CASSSTGFYTQYF. The DNA of the CDR3 is TGTGCCAGCAGCTCTACAGGGTTTTATACGCAGTATTTT. The rearrangement uses TRBV7-9 and TRBJ2-3, with D maybe TRBD1 (6 bases). Germline CDR1 and CDR2: SEHNR and FQNEAQ (reference sequence). This CDR3 is 13 amino acids long. V was clipped by 4 bases and J by 7 bases, with 12 bases between them.

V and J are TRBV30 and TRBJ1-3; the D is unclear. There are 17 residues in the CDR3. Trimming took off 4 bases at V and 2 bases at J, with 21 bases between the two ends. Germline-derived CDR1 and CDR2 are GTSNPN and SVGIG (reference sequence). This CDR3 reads CAWKEDVWGSTGNTIYF. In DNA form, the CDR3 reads TGTGCCTGGAAAGAGGACGTCTGGGGATCGACTGGAAACACCATATATTTT.

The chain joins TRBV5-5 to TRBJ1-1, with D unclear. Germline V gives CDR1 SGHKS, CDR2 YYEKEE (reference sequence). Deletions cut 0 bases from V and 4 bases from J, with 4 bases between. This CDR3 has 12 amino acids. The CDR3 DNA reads TGTGCCAGCAGCTTGGTGACCACTGAAGCTTTCTTT. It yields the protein CASSLVTTEAFF.

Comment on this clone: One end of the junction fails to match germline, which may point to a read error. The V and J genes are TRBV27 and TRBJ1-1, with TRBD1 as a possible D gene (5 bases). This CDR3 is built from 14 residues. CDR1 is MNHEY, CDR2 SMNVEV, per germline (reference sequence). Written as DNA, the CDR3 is TGTGCCAGCCGTTTTCTGGGGGGGGACACTGAAGCTTTCTTT. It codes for CASRFLGGDTEAFF.

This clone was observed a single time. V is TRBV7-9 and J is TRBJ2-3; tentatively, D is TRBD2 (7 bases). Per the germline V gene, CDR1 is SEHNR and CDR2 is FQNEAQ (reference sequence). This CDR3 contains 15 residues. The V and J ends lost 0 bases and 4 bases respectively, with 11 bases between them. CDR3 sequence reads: CASSLAGGAADTQYF. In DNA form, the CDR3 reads TGTGCCAGCAGCTTAGCGGGGGGGGCCGCAGATACGCAGTATTTT.

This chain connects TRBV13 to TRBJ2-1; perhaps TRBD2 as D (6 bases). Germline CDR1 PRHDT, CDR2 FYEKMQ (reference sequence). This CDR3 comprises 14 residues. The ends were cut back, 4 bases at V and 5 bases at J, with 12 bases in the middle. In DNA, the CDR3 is TGTGCCAGCAGCTGGGGGGTCGGAAACAATGAGCAGTTCTTC. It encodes CASSWGVGNNEQFF. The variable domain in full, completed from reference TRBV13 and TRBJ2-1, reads AAGVIQSPRHLIKEKRETATLKCYPIPRHDTVYWYQQGPGQDPQFLISFYEKMQSDKGSIPDRFSAQQFSDYHSELNMSSLELGDSALYFCASSWGVGNNEQFFGPGTRLTVL.